These 32 T cell receptor beta chains originate from one sample sequenced in a study of blood T cells in healthy people across ages. Using a J-beta primer mix together with a sample-barcoded 5' primer, a second PCR was run for about 6 to 12 cycles. MiXCR, applied by TCRdb to the 5' RACE reads, yields one record per CDR3 protein. The sample gives 750,000 to 950,000 distinct CDR3 sequences, about 26% of which show up once; approximately 2.9% is in the top ten. This sample was also put to use in a study of T cells of mothers and their children.

Sequenced input: blood. Every receptor here comes from a boy between 5 and 17 years old in good health.

The V call is TRBV5-1, the J call TRBJ2-7; 7 positions match TRBD1. From germline, CDR1 is SGHRS and CDR2 YFSETQ. The trim removed 3 bases at V and 2 bases at J, leaving 8 bases unmatched. The CDR3 sequence is 15 residues long. The CDR3 sequence is CASSSQTGTPYEQYF. CDR3 coding DNA: TGCGCCAGCAGCTCGCAGACAGGGACCCCCTACGAGCAGTACTTC.

V is TRBV25-1 and J is TRBJ2-5; the D is unclear. This CDR3 has 16 residues. Germline CDR1 MGHDK, CDR2 SYGVNS. V lost 7 bases and J 2 bases, leaving 20 bases between the germline ends. This chain's CDR3 is CASTTGRLGRQETQYF. CDR3 coding DNA: TGTGCCAGCACCACCGGGCGTCTTGGGCGACAAGAGACCCAGTACTTC.

This clonotype was counted a few times. The V and J genes are TRBV7-9 and TRBJ1-2; D is unclear. The V end was cut by 5 bases, the J end by 6 bases, with 7 bases between. Germline V gene sequence: CDR1 SEHNR, CDR2 FQNEAQ (reference sequence). There are 11 residues in the CDR3. The CDR3 sequence is CASSNDHGYTF. CDR3 nucleotide sequence: TGTGCCAGCAGCAATGACCATGGCTACACCTTC.

This clonotype was found a few times. The rearrangement links TRBV2 to TRBJ2-5; TRBD1 aligns across 9 bases. The tail of the sequence fits TRBJ2-7 better, so the J call may be wrong. The CDR3 runs 16 residues. Germline CDR1 SNHLY, CDR2 FYNNEI. This CDR3 reads CASSEGDRVGSYEQYF. The CDR3 DNA reads TGTGCCAGCAGTGAAGGGGACAGGGTGGGCAGCTACGAGCAGTACTTC.

J is TRBJ2-7 and V is TRBV6-2 or TRBV6-3; D gene ambiguous. V lost 2 bases and J 4 bases, leaving 15 bases between the germline ends. The V gene's germline CDR1 is MNHEY and CDR2 SVGEGT. The CDR3 runs 15 residues. As DNA, the CDR3 is TGTGCCAGCAGTTACCTCGGACGGAAGACATACGAGCAGTACTTC. Its protein product is CASSYLGRKTYEQYF.

This clonotype has just a few counts. V usage is TRBV20-1 and J usage is TRBJ2-7; a possible D gene is TRBD2 (5 bases). The ends were cut back, 7 bases at V and 6 bases at J, with 13 bases in the middle. The germline CDR1 and CDR2 sequences are DFQATT and SNEGSKA (reference sequence). The CDR3 length is 11 residues. The CDR3 DNA sequence: TGCAGTGTTAACGGGGTAGTCGAGCAGTACTTC. Encoded protein: CSVNGVVEQYF.

This clonotype was seen a few times. The chain has TRBV4-1 and TRBJ2-7; perhaps TRBD1 as D (6 bases). Germline CDR1 and CDR2: MGHRA and YSYEKL. This CDR3 contains 15 residues. V lost 3 bases and J 0 bases, leaving 12 bases between the germline ends. In nucleotides, the CDR3 is TGCGCCAGCAGCCAGGTCCGGGACAACTCCTACGAGCAGTACTTC. Its translation is CASSQVRDNSYEQYF.

The chain carries TRBV7-9 and TRBJ2-2; D ambiguous. The V end was cut by 4 bases, the J end by 2 bases, with 8 bases between. The CDR3 extends over 14 amino acids. In germline, CDR1 is SEHNR, CDR2 FQNEAQ (reference sequence). CDR3 sequence reads: CASSSRTNTGELFF. CDR3 nucleotides: TGTGCCAGCAGCTCTCGGACCAACACCGGGGAGCTGTTTTTT.

The chain carries TRBV29-1 and TRBJ1-1, with a tentative D call TRBD1 (6 bases). The CDR3 spans 13 residues. V was shortened by 6 bases and J by 4 bases, with 15 bases between the two germline ends. CDR1 SQVTM and CDR2 ANQGSEA come from the germline V gene. CDR3 sequence (DNA): TGCAGCGTGACAACAGGGTGGGGCACTGAAGCTTTCTTT. Protein product: CSVTTGWGTEAFF.

The chain joins TRBV9 to TRBJ2-1, with D unresolved. This CDR3 has 12 amino acids. V was trimmed by 4 bases and J by 8 bases, leaving 10 bases between them. The V gene's germline CDR1 is SGDLS and CDR2 YYNGEE. CDR3 sequence reads: CASSSTFDEQFF. In DNA, the CDR3 is TGTGCCAGCAGCTCGACCTTCGATGAGCAGTTCTTC.

CDR3 in DNA: TGTGCCAGCAGCTCTGGGACCGCCCCACCCAAGTACTTC. It encodes CASSSGTAPPKYF. V is TRBV7-2 and J is TRBJ2-5, with D perhaps matching TRBD1 or TRBD2 (5 bases each). V was clipped by 4 bases and J by 12 bases, with 18 bases between them. The CDR3 length is 13 residues. Germline values: CDR1 SGHTA, CDR2 FQGNSA.

The chain couples TRBV6-1 to TRBJ2-2; D tentatively fits TRBD1 or TRBD2 (7 bases each). Germline assignment: CDR1 MNHNS and CDR2 SASEGT. Trimming cost V 6 bases and J 6 bases, with 14 bases left between them. The CDR3 totals 14 residues. CDR3 DNA: TGTGCCAGCAGGCCGACAGGGAGGGCCGGGGAGCTGTTTTTT. Translation gives CASRPTGRAGELFF.

In this sample, this clonotype turned up once. A much larger clone lies one base from this, so it may be a read error. V gene TRBV2 combines with J gene TRBJ2-5; 8 positions match TRBD1. TRBJ2-1 matches the DNA end more closely, so the J call is doubtful. Looked up from germline, CDR1 is SNHLY and CDR2 is FYNNEI. There are 15 residues in the CDR3. The CDR3 nucleotides are TGTGCCAGCAGTGTAGGACAGGGCAGCTACAGTGAGCAGTTCTTC. Protein sequence: CASSVGQGSYSEQFF.

V gene TRBV20-1 combines with J gene TRBJ2-1; D not resolved. This CDR3 comprises 14 residues. V was pared by 3 bases and J by 0 bases, with 9 bases between. The germline CDR1 and CDR2 sequences are DFQATT and SNEGSKA (reference sequence). In DNA, the CDR3 is TGCAGTGCTAGGCCCACGAGCTCCTACAATGAGCAGTTCTTC. Its protein is CSARPTSSYNEQFF.

This clonotype was counted a few times. V gene TRBV5-1 combines with J gene TRBJ2-5; D is possibly TRBD1 (6 bases). TRBJ2-7 explains the end of the DNA better; the J call may be wrong. The CDR3 is 13 amino acids. The germline V gene has CDR1 SGHRS and CDR2 YFSETQ. The CDR3 here is CASSSQGEGEQYF. The DNA of the CDR3 is TGCGCCAGCAGCTCACAGGGAGAGGGCGAGCAGTACTTC.

The sample holds a few counts of this clonotype. The chain links TRBV15 to TRBJ2-7, with a possible D match to TRBD1 (6 bases). The CDR3 length is 13 residues. Germline CDR1 is LNHNV and CDR2 is YYDKDF (reference sequence). Trimming took off 1 base at V and 3 bases at J, with 7 bases between the two ends. The DNA for the CDR3 is TGTGCCACCAGCAGAGGGACAGACTACGAGCAGTACTTC. Its protein is CATSRGTDYEQYF. Full variable domain (rest looked up from reference TRBV15 and TRBJ2-7): DAMVIQNPRYQVTQFGKPVTLSCSQTLNHNVMYWYQQKSSQAPKLLFHYYDKDFNNEADTPDNFQSRRPNTSFCFLDIRSPGLGDTAMYLCATSRGTDYEQYFGPGTRLTVT.

This clonotype showed up just a few times. The V call is TRBV6-2 or TRBV6-3, the J call TRBJ2-7; 12 bases are a match to TRBD2. This CDR3 contains 19 residues. Unmatched junction bases numbered 15, after V lost 6 bases and J lost 0 bases. Germline V gives CDR1 MNHEY, CDR2 SVGEGT. For the CDR3, the DNA is TGTGCCAGCAGCCACCCGCTCCGACTAGCGGGGGCCTCCTCCTACGAGCAGTACTTC. Residues: CASSHPLRLAGASSYEQYF.

Points on this clonotype: The conserved final phenylalanine or tryptophan is absent from the CDR3, which likely points to a read error. V usage is TRBV7-3 and J usage is TRBJ2-7, with D possibly called TRBD1 or TRBD2 (5 bases each). Germline CDR1 reads SGHTA; CDR2 reads FQGTGA. CDR3 length: 13 amino acids. Trimming left V 3 bases short and J 5 bases short, with 11 bases between. Written as DNA, the CDR3 is TGTGCCAGCAGCTTTAAAGGGACGGACGAGCAGTACCTC. Translated, it gives CASSFKGTDEQYL.

The rearrangement joins TRBV2 to TRBJ1-1, with a tentative D call TRBD1 (5 bases). This CDR3 is built from 14 residues. The germline V gene has CDR1 SNHLY and CDR2 FYNNEI. Trimming pared 6 bases from V and 5 bases from J, leaving 16 bases between. The chain's CDR3 is CASRTEVGSTEAFF. Written as DNA, the CDR3 is TGTGCCAGCAGGACAGAAGTGGGGTCTACTGAAGCTTTCTTT.

The chain has TRBV6-1 and TRBJ2-5; the match to TRBD1 covers 7 bases. J lost 5 bases, V lost 2 bases, and 8 bases had no gene match. Germline CDR1 is MNHNS and CDR2 is SASEGT. There are 15 residues in the CDR3. This chain's CDR3 is CASSEQRQGMETQYF. CDR3 nucleotides: TGTGCCAGCAGTGAACAGAGACAGGGTATGGAGACCCAGTACTTC.

The V gene is TRBV4-1, the J gene TRBJ1-4; TRBD1 might be the D (5 bases). V lost 0 bases and J 8 bases, leaving 13 bases between the germline ends. This CDR3 is 15 amino acids long. CDR1 is MGHRA, CDR2 YSYEKL, per germline. The CDR3 protein is CASSQDEGPSEKLFF. The CDR3 bases are TGCGCCAGCAGCCAAGATGAGGGGCCCTCAGAAAAACTGTTTTTT.

The V and J genes are TRBV20-1 and TRBJ2-3; D is undetermined. This CDR3 is 14 amino acids long. Deletions cut 2 bases from V and 9 bases from J, with 18 bases between. CDR1 and CDR2 from the germline V gene are DFQATT and SNEGSKA (reference sequence). The CDR3, as DNA: TGCAGTGCTAGAACAGATTTCAGTATTATGACGCAGTATTTT. This sequence encodes CSARTDFSIMTQYF.

In its sample, this clonotype was seen once. This rearrangement joins TRBV28 to TRBJ2-1; D uncertain. The CDR3 runs to 14 residues. The germline gives CDR1 MDHEN, CDR2 SYDVKM. The V end was cut by 6 bases, the J end by 7 bases, with 16 bases between. This CDR3 reads CASSFGPVGNEQFF. CDR3 in DNA: TGTGCCAGCAGCTTTGGACCGGTGGGGAATGAGCAGTTCTTC.

The V and J genes are TRBV5-1 and TRBJ2-5; 8 bases match TRBD1. Germline-derived CDR1 and CDR2 are SGHRS and YFSETQ. This CDR3 spans 13 amino acids. The ends lost 0 bases at V and 11 bases at J; junction bases unmatched: 6. The CDR3 here is CASSLGDRSQQYF. CDR3 coding DNA: TGCGCCAGCAGCTTGGGGGACAGGTCGCAGCAGTACTTC.

This chain links TRBV5-1 with TRBJ2-5, with 9 positions matching TRBD2. There are 16 residues in the CDR3. The junction had 5 bases not matched to a gene; V was cut back by 0 bases and J by 2 bases. Germline assignment: CDR1 SGHRS and CDR2 YFSETQ. The CDR3 DNA reads as TGCGCCAGCAGCTTGGCAGTAGCGGGGGTACAAGAGACCCAGTACTTC. Residues: CASSLAVAGVQETQYF.

The CDR3 sequence: CSVEGWDESYEQYF. CDR3 DNA sequence: TGCAGCGTTGAGGGTTGGGACGAATCCTACGAGCAGTACTTC. The chain uses TRBV29-1 and TRBJ2-7; D may match TRBD1 or TRBD2 (5 bases each). The germline CDR1 and CDR2 sequences are SQVTM and ANQGSEA. The length of the CDR3 is 14 residues. V lost 3 bases and J 1 base, leaving 13 bases between the germline ends.

The V and J genes are TRBV9 and TRBJ1-1; TRBD1 agrees at 8 bases. V lost 3 bases and J lost 2; bases outside the gene matches: 3. The CDR3 spans 14 residues. Germline V lookup: CDR1 SGDLS, CDR2 YYNGEE. DNA of the CDR3: TGTGCCAGCAGCGAGGGGACAGGTAACACTGAAGCTTTCTTT. It is translated as CASSEGTGNTEAFF.

This clonotype was picked up a small number of times. The chain uses TRBV6-1 and TRBJ2-6, with D tentatively TRBD1 or TRBD2 (5 bases each). Germline V gene sequence: CDR1 MNHNS, CDR2 SASEGT. The V gene lost 5 bases and the J gene lost 0 bases, with 14 bases spanning the gap. This CDR3 region has 17 residues. The CDR3 loop is CASSRGRTHSGANVLTF. CDR3 DNA: TGTGCCAGCAGTCGGGGACGTACTCACTCTGGGGCCAACGTCCTGACTTTC.

This clonotype appeared a few times. The genes are TRBV29-1 and TRBJ2-1, with D uncertain. V lost 7 bases to trimming and J lost 9 bases, with 13 bases between them. The germline gives CDR1 SQVTM, CDR2 ANQGSEA. The CDR3 extends over 11 amino acids. The chain's CDR3 is CSASATLEQFF. The DNA for the CDR3 is TGCAGCGCGTCTGCGACACTTGAGCAGTTCTTC.

V usage is TRBV7-2 and J usage is TRBJ2-5, with unresolved D. This CDR3 contains 15 residues. V lost 3 bases and J lost 1, with 12 bases in between. Germline lookup yields CDR1 SGHTA and CDR2 FQGNSA. CDR3 in DNA: TGTGCCAGCAGCTTTTTGGCCACCCTCCAAGAGACCCAGTACTTC. Protein: CASSFLATLQETQYF.

The gene calls are TRBV7-8 and TRBJ1-3; D is unclear. V was cut by 1 base and J by 0 bases, with 7 bases left in between. The CDR3 sequence is 15 residues long. Germline V CDR1 and CDR2: SGHVS, FQNEAQ. The CDR3: CASSLEVLSGNTIYF. In nucleotides, the CDR3 is TGTGCCAGCAGCTTAGAAGTACTCTCTGGAAACACCATATATTTT.

The rearrangement uses TRBV15 and TRBJ2-5; D possibly matches TRBD1 or TRBD2 (5 bases each). With 6 bases removed from V and 3 bases from J, the gap between germline ends came to 14 bases. Germline V gene lookup returns CDR1 LNHNV and CDR2 YYDKDF (reference sequence). The length of the CDR3 is 14 residues. This chain's CDR3 is CATRDWGRKETQYF. CDR3 nucleotides: TGTGCCACCAGAGATTGGGGACGGAAAGAGACCCAGTACTTC.